Listed below are T cell receptor beta chains from one sample, sequenced in a study of blood T cell repertoires in COVID-19. Repertoires were generated with immunoSEQ multiplex PCR, while TCRdb's copy carries only in-frame clones and drops some. The data hold more than 250,000 clones, with about 90% observed a single time. Specimen: peripheral blood. The receptors here all came from a woman younger than 45 who had recovered from COVID-19. Each CDR3 is given without its conserved first and last residue. Only part of the rows carry a size: once, few, many, or a class if the clone is expanded.

J,length,size,V,CDR3
TRBJ1-2,14,once,TRBV4-1,ASSQTTSTGHRGYT
TRBJ2-3,14,-,TRBV5-1,ASSSGERGAVDTQY
TRBJ2-5,17,once,TRBV5-3,ARSSTGWRTSGKPETQY
TRBJ1-1,11,once,TRBV12-3/TRBV12-4,ASSLLEVPEAF
TRBJ2-7,11,-,TRBV7-6,ASSPGLSYEQY
TRBJ2-2,13,-,TRBV24-1,ATSATGGATGELF
TRBJ1-1,10,-,TRBV7-9,ASSLSFPEAF
TRBJ2-7,13,once,TRBV24-1,ATKDRGHRYYEQY
TRBJ1-4,12,few,TRBV18,ASSPRAGNEKLF
TRBJ2-7,12,-,TRBV28,ASTERGYSYEQY
TRBJ2-5,13,-,TRBV12-5,ASGLGTGGKEVQY
TRBJ2-1,13,-,TRBV7-2,ASSLDSRSYNEQF
TRBJ2-5,12,-,TRBV14,ASSPRLIQETQY
TRBJ2-1,13,-,TRBV25-1,ASRKTSGSYNEQF
TRBJ2-7,11,-,TRBV29-1,SVRDSTYYEQY
TRBJ1-1,13,once,TRBV6-5,ASSREGAGNTEAF
TRBJ2-6,15,-,TRBV4-2,ASSQDETYSGANVLT
TRBJ2-3,13,-,TRBV10-3,AISPRQEGVDTQY
TRBJ1-6,14,-,TRBV4-2,ASSQEGGRKNSPLH
TRBJ2-3,16,-,TRBV3-1/TRBV3-2,ASSQGTSGGAPTDTQY
TRBJ2-5,17,-,TRBV3-1/TRBV3-2,ASSQVGLAGRTDQETQY
TRBJ2-1,13,-,TRBV9,ASSSGAGPGDEQF
TRBJ1-1,10,-,TRBV7-2,ASSFWTGEAF
TRBJ1-4,13,-,TRBV5-1,ASRSLTGAQEKLF
TRBJ2-3,9,-,TRBV15,ATEGTDTQY
TRBJ1-5,12,once,TRBV2,ASSSTGGSQPQH
TRBJ2-2,14,-,TRBV11-3,ASSPGTGLDTGELF
TRBJ2-7,12,-,TRBV30,ACAGTGGTYEQY
TRBJ2-6,14,-,TRBV7-9,ASSNDGSGGANVLT
TRBJ1-2,10,-,TRBV3-1/TRBV3-2,ATNRRGDGYT
TRBJ2-7,14,-,TRBV2,ASRPRGHRERYEQY
TRBJ1-2,14,-,TRBV19,ASSSFDRTSNYGYT
TRBJ2-5,14,-,TRBV23-1,ASSQLSRGPGETQY
TRBJ2-5,13,-,TRBV7-2,ASSLEGGGQETQY
TRBJ2-1,13,-,TRBV6-5,ASKSGLAGVNEQF
TRBJ2-1,13,-,TRBV28,ATLEGGPSYNEQF
TRBJ1-6,13,-,TRBV5-5,ASWWGTGSDSPLH
TRBJ2-5,11,-,TRBV30,AWRAGGPRTQY
TRBJ1-1,15,-,TRBV30,AWSQRDRFYLRPEAF
TRBJ1-1,12,-,TRBV6-4,ASSDSGGASQAF